This T cell receptor beta chain came from a study of molecular identifiers for immune sequencing clone quantification. CDR3 length equals 11 residues. From germline, CDR1 is SNHLY and CDR2 FYNNEI. Deletions cut 6 bases from V and 8 bases from J, with 10 bases between. TCRdb passed the PCR reads through MiXCR, listing each CDR3 protein once. Of some 680,000 distinct CDR3 sequences in the sample, about 25% were seen once. When naive CD8 T cells were sorted, they were gated as CD8+CD4-CCR7+CD45RA+. In its sample, this clonotype was seen a few times. The sequenced material came from naive CD8+ T cells from blood, with Jurkat cell RNA spiked in. The subset: FACS-sorted CD8+CD4-CCR7+CD45RA+ naive T cells. The chain combines TRBV2 with TRBJ1-2; D ambiguous. The sequence was collected from a human donor in good health. Some libraries in this study had Jurkat cell RNA spiked in. The CDR3 loop is CASRAGLGYTF. CDR3 nucleotide sequence: TGTGCCAGCAGGGCCGGACTCGGCTACACCTTC.